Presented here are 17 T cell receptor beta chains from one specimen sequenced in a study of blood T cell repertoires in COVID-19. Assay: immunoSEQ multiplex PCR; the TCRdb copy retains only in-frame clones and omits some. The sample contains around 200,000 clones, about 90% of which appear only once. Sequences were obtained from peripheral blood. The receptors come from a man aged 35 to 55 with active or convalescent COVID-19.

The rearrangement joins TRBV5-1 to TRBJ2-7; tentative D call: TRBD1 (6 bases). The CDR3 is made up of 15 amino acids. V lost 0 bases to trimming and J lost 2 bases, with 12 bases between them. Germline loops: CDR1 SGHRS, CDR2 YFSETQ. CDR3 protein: CASSLETGTTYEQYF. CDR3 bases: TGCGCCAGCAGCTTGGAGACCGGGACAACCTACGAGCAGTACTTC.

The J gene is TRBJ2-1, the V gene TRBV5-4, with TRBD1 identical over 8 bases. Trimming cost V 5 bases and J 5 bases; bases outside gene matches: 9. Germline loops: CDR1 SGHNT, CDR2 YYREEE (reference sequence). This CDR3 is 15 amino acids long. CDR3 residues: CASRFAGTGNNEQFF. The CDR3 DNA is TGTGCCAGCAGGTTTGCCGGGACAGGCAACAATGAGCAGTTCTTC.

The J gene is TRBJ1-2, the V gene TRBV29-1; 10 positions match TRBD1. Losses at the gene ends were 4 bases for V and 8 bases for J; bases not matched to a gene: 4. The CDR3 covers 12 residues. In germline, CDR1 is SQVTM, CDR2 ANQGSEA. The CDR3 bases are TGCAGCGTTGCTGGGACAGGGGAGGGCTACACCTTC. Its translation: CSVAGTGEGYTF. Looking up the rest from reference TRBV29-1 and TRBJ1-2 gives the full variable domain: SAVISQKPSRDICQRGTSLTIQCQVDSQVTMMFWYRQQPGQSLTLIATANQGSEATYESGFVIDKFPISRPNLTFSTLTVSNMSPEDSSIYLCSVAGTGEGYTFGSGTRLTVV.

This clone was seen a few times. This CDR3 reads CASSIDLRRVDGYTF. For the CDR3, the DNA is TGTGCCAGTAGTATAGATCTCCGGAGGGTGGATGGCTACACCTTC. The chain couples TRBV19 to TRBJ1-2; no clear D. The CDR3 spans 15 residues. CDR1 and CDR2 (germline): LNHDA, SQIVND (reference sequence). V was clipped by 0 bases and J by 6 bases, with 14 bases between them.

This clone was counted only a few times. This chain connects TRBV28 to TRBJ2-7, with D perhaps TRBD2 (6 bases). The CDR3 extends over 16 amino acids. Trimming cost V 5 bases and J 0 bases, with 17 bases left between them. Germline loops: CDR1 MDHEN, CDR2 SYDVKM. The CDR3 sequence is CASSVGVLAVSYEQYF. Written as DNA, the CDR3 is TGTGCCAGCAGTGTAGGGGTACTAGCTGTCTCCTACGAGCAGTACTTC. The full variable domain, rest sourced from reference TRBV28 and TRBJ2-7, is DVKVTQSSRYLVKRTGEKVFLECVQDMDHENMFWYRQDPGLGLRLIYFSYDVKMKEKGDIPEGYSVSREKKERFSLILESASTNQTSMYLCASSVGVLAVSYEQYFGPGTRLTVT.

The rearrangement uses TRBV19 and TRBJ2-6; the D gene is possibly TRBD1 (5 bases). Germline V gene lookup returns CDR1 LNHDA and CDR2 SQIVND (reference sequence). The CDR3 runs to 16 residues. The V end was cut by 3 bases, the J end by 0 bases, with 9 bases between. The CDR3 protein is CASSIQGLSGANVLTF. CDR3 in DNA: TGTGCCAGTAGTATTCAGGGTCTCTCTGGGGCCAACGTCCTGACTTTC.

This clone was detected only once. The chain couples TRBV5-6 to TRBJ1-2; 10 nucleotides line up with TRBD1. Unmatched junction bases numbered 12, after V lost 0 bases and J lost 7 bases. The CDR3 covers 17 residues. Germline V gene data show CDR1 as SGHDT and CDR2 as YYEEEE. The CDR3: CASSLEGLGTGDAGYTF. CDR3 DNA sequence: TGTGCCAGCAGCTTGGAAGGGCTCGGGACAGGGGACGCTGGCTACACCTTC. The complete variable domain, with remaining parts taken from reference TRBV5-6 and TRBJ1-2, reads DAGVTQSPTHLIKTRGQQVTLRCSPKSGHDTVSWYQQALGQGPQFIFQYYEEEERQRGNFPDRFSGHQFPNYSSELNVNALLLGDSALYLCASSLEGLGTGDAGYTFGSGTRLTVV.

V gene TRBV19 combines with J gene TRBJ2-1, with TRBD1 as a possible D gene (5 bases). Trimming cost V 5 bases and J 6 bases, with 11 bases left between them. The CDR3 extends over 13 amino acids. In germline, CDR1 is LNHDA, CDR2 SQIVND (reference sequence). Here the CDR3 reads CASSPYRSNEQFF. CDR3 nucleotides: TGTGCCAGTAGTCCCTACAGGTCCAATGAGCAGTTCTTC. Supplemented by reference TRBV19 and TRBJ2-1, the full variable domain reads DGGITQSPKYLFRKEGQNVTLSCEQNLNHDAMYWYRQDPGQGLRLIYYSQIVNDFQKGDIAEGYSVSREKKESFPLTVTSAQKNPTAFYLCASSPYRSNEQFFGPGTRLTVL.

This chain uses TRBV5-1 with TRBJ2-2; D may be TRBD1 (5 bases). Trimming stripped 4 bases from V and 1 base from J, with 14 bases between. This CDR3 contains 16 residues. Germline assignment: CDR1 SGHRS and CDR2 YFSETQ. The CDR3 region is CASSLPLGVNTGELFF. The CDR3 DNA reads TGCGCCAGCAGCCTCCCTTTAGGGGTGAACACCGGGGAGCTGTTTTTT.

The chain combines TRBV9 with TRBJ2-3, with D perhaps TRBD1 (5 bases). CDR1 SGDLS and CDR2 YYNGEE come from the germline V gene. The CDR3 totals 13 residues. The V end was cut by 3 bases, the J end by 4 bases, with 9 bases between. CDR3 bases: TGTGCCAGCAGCGCACAGGTTTCAGATACGCAGTATTTT. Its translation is CASSAQVSDTQYF.

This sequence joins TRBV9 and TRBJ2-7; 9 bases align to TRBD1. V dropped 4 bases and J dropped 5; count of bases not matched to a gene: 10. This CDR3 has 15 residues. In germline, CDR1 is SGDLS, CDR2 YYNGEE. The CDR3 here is CASSSTRQGDDEQYF. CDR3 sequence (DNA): TGTGCCAGCAGCTCGACCCGACAGGGGGACGACGAGCAGTACTTC.

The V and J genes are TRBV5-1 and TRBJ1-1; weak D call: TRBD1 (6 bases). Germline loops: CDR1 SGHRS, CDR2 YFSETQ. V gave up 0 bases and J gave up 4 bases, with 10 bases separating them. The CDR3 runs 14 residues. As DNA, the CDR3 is TGCGCCAGCAGCTTGGAAAGGGGGACCACTGAAGCTTTCTTT. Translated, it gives CASSLERGTTEAFF.

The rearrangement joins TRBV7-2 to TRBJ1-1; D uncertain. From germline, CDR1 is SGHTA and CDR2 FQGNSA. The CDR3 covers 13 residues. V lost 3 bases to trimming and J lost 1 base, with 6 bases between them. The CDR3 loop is CASSFYGNTEAFF. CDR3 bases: TGTGCCAGCAGCTTTTACGGGAACACTGAAGCTTTCTTT.

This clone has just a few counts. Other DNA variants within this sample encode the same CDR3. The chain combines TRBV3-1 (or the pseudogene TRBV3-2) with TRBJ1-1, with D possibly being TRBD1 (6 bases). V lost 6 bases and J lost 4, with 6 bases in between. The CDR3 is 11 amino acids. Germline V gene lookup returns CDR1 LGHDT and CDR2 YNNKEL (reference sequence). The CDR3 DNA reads TGTGCCAGCAGAGGGGGCACTGAAGCTTTCTTT. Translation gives CASRGGTEAFF.

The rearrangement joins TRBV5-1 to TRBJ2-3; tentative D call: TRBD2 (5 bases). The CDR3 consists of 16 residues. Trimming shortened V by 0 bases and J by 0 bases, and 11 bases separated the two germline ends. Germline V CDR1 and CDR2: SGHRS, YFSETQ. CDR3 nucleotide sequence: TGCGCCAGCAGCTTGGCCGGGGATCAGAGCACAGATACGCAGTATTTT. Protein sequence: CASSLAGDQSTDTQYF. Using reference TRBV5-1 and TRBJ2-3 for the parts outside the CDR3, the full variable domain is KAGVTQTPRYLIKTRGQQVTLSCSPISGHRSVSWYQQTPGQGLQFLFEYFSETQRNKGNFPGRFSGRQFSNSRSEMNVSTLELGDSALYLCASSLAGDQSTDTQYFGPGTRLTVL.

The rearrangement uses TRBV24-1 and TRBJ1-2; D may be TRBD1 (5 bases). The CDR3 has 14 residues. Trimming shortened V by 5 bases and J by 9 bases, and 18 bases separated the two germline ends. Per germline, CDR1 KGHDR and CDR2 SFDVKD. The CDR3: CATSGDGIAGRYTF. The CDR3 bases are TGTGCCACCAGTGGTGACGGGATCGCGGGGCGCTACACCTTC.

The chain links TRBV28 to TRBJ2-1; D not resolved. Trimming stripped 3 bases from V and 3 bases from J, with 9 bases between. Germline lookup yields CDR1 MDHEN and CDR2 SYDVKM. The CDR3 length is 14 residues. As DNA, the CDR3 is TGTGCCAGCAGTTTCGGTCTGGTCTACAATGAGCAGTTCTTC. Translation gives CASSFGLVYNEQFF.